These T cell receptor beta chains were read from a single sample in a study of OX40 agonist ivuxolimab in advanced cancers. Method: immunoSEQ multiplex PCR; TCRdb's copy keeps in-frame clones and lacks some. The profile shows about 15,000 clones, 80% to 90% of them singletons. The specimen comprised CD4+ or CD8+ T cells sorted from blood, sampled in a trial of the OX40 agonist ivuxolimab. Receptors originate from an adult with an advanced solid tumor such as melanoma, head and neck, liver or kidney cancer. The CDR3 runs from the conserved cysteine through the conserved F or W. D genes are given only for firm matches. A row's size may be missing; if present it is once, few, many or a size class.

J | D | size | V | DNA | CDR3
TRBJ2-1 | . | . | TRBV11-2 | TGTGCCAGCAGCTCGGGCCCTCAGGCTGAGCAGTTCTTC | CASSSGPQAEQFF
TRBJ2-6 | . | . | TRBV30 | TGTGCCTCGGACAGCGCGAGTGGGGCCAACGTCCTGACTTTC | CASDSASGANVLTF
TRBJ2-4 | . | . | TRBV5-6 | TGTGCCAGCAGCTTGGGCGGGTCCAAAAACATTCAGTACTTC | CASSLGGSKNIQYF
TRBJ1-5 | . | . | TRBV7-9 | TGTGCCAGCAGCCACGATACAGGGAGTCCAGAGCCCCAGCATTTT | CASSHDTGSPEPQHF
TRBJ2-7 | . | . | TRBV27 | TGTGCCAGCAGTTTTGTTCCGCCAGGAACCTACGAGCAGTACTTC | CASSFVPPGTYEQYF
TRBJ1-4 | . | medium-sized | TRBV2 | TGTGCCAGCAGTGAATCGAGAAAACCCACTGAAAAACTGTTTTTT | CASSESRKPTEKLFF
TRBJ2-7 | . | . | TRBV19 | TGTGCCAGTAGCATTACGACTGTTGGCGAGCAGTACTTC | CASSITTVGEQYF
TRBJ2-1 | TRBD2 | . | TRBV4-2 | TGTGCCAGCAGCCAAGACGAGTCGGGACTAGCATACAATGAGCAGTTCTTC | CASSQDESGLAYNEQFF
TRBJ1-1 | . | . | TRBV19 | TGTGCCAGTAGTATGAGTATCCTCAACACTGAAGCTTTCTTT | CASSMSILNTEAFF
TRBJ2-5 | . | . | TRBV28 | TGTGCCAGCAGGGGCAGCCAAGAGACCCAGTACTTC | CASRGSQETQYF
TRBJ2-7 | TRBD2 | . | TRBV7-2 | TGTGCCAGCAGCTTATCGCCTTTCCTAGCGGGAGACTACGAGCAGTACTTC | CASSLSPFLAGDYEQYF
TRBJ2-1 | . | few | TRBV13 | TGTGCCAGCAGCTTAAGGCCTGTAAATGAGCAGTTCTTC | CASSLRPVNEQFF
TRBJ2-6 | . | . | TRBV9 | TGTGCCAGCAGCGTAGCGGGGACAACTGGGGCCAACGTCCTGACTTTC | CASSVAGTTGANVLTF
TRBJ2-7 | . | . | TRBV4-3 | TGCGCCAGCAGCCAAGCGTTTCGGGGGATCAACGAGCAGTACTTC | CASSQAFRGINEQYF
TRBJ2-1 | . | . | TRBV28 | TGTGCCAGCAGTTTTGGGGTTGAGCAGTTCTTC | CASSFGVEQFF
TRBJ2-2 | . | large | TRBV10-3 | TGTGCCATCAACCACGGCCTGGGGGAGCTGTTTTTT | CAINHGLGELFF
TRBJ2-1 | . | once | TRBV10-2 | TGCGCCAGCAGTGAGCCCTTCCAGGGGGAGCAGTTCTTC | CASSEPFQGEQFF
TRBJ1-5 | TRBD1 | . | TRBV7-9 | TGTGCCAGCAGCTTACAGGGGGCGAATCAGCCCCAGCATTTT | CASSLQGANQPQHF
TRBJ2-2 | TRBD2 | . | TRBV4-2 | TGTGCCAGCAGCCAAGTTAGCGGGAGTACCGGGGAGCTGTTTTTT | CASSQVSGSTGELFF
TRBJ2-1 | TRBD1 | . | TRBV7-6 | TGTGCCAGCAGCTCCGACAGGGAATGGAATGAGCAGTTCTTC | CASSSDREWNEQFF
TRBJ2-7 | . | . | TRBV6-5 | TGTGCCAGCAGTTACTCGACGAAGGGCCACGAGCAGTACTTC | CASSYSTKGHEQYF
TRBJ2-1 | TRBD1 | . | TRBV7-9 | TGTGCCAGCAGCCTAGGCGGACAGGGATTTTACAATGAGCAGTTCTTC | CASSLGGQGFYNEQFF
TRBJ2-2 | TRBD1 | . | TRBV25-1 | TGTGCCAGCAGTGCCGACAGGGGCGGGGAGCTGTTTTTT | CASSADRGGELFF
TRBJ2-7 | . | . | TRBV7-9 | TGTGCCAGCAGCTACGGACTCGAGCAGTACTTC | CASSYGLEQYF
TRBJ2-2 | TRBD2 | few | TRBV6-1 | TGTGCCAGCAGTGGGACTAGCACCGGGGAGCTGTTTTTT | CASSGTSTGELFF
TRBJ2-7 | . | . | TRBV5-5 | TGTGCCAGCAGGACGACAAGAGGGAGCCCCTACGAGCAGTACTTC | CASRTTRGSPYEQYF
TRBJ1-4 | . | once | TRBV15 | TGTGCCACCAGCAGAGATGGGCCAGGGCGTGAACTGTTTTTT | CATSRDGPGRELFF
TRBJ1-1 | . | . | TRBV19 | TGTGCCAGTAGTATAGGGACATCGGATGAAGCTTTCTTT | CASSIGTSDEAFF